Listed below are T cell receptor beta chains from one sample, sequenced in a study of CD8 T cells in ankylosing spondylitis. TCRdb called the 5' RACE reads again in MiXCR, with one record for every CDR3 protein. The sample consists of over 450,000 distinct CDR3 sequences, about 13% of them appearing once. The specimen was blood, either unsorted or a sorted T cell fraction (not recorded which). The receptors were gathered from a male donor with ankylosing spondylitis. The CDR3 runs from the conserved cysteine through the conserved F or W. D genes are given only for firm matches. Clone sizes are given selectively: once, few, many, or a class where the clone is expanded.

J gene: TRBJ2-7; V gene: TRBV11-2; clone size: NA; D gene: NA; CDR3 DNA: TGTGCCAGCAGCTTAGATGTGTACGAGCAGTACTTC; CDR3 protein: CASSLDVYEQYF
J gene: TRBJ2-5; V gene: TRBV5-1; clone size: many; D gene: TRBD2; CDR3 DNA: TGCGCCAGCAGCCCCCCACTAGCGGAGCAAGAGACCCAGTACTTC; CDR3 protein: CASSPPLAEQETQYF
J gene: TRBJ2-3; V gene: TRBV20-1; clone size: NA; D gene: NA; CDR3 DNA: TGCAGTGCTAGAGGCGAGAGCGGGAGCACAGATACGCAGTATTTT; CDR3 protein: CSARGESGSTDTQYF
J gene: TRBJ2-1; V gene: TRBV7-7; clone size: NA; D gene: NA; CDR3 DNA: TGTGCCAGCAGCCCAGTAGTGGGTTACAATGAGCAGTTCTTC; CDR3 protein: CASSPVVGYNEQFF
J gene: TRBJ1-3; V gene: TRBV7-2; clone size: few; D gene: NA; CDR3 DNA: TGTGCCAGCAGCTTATTTCTCGCGGGGGGTTCTGGAAACACCATATATTTT; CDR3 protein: CASSLFLAGGSGNTIYF
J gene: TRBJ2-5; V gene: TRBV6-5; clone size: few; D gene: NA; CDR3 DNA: TGTGCCAGCAGTTACCGGACACCTGACCAAGAGACCCAGTACTTC; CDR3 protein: CASSYRTPDQETQYF
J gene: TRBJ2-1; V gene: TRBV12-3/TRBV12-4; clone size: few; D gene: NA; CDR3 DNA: TGTGCCAGCGGGAGCGGCTCCTACAATGAGCAGTTCTTC; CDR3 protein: CASGSGSYNEQFF
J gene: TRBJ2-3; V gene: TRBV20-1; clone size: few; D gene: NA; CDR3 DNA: TGCAGTGCCTCCGGGGAGCGGAGAACCACAGATACGCAGTATTTT; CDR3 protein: CSASGERRTTDTQYF
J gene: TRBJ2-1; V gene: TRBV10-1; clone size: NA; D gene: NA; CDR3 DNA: TGCGCCAACGTATCTGTGAGGAGCTGGACCTACAATGAGCAGTTCTTC; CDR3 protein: CANVSVRSWTYNEQFF
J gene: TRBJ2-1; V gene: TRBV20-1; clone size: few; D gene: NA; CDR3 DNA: TGCAGTGCCGATTCTCCAGGGGTCAATACGGATGAGCAGTTCTTC; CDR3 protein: CSADSPGVNTDEQFF
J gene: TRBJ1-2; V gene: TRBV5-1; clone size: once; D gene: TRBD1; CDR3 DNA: TGCGCCAGCAGCCCCGACAGGGGATCCGCGGGCTACACCTTC; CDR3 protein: CASSPDRGSAGYTF
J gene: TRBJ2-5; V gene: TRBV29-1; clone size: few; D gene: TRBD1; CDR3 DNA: TGCAGCGTTCAGGGGGTGGGACAAGAGACCCAGTACTTC; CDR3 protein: CSVQGVGQETQYF
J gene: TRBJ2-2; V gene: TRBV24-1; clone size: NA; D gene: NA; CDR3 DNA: TGTGCCACCAGTGACTCGCTGGACCGGGAGCTGTTTTTT; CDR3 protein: CATSDSLDRELFF
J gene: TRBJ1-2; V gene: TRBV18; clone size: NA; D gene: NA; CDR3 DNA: TGTGCCAGCTCATCGCCTAACGGACAGAGCTATGGCTACACCTTC; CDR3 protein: CASSSPNGQSYGYTF
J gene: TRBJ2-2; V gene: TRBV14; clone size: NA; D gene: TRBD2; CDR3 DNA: TGTGCCAGCAGCCAAGAGGAGCGGGATAGCACCGGGGAGCTGTTTTTT; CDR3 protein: CASSQEERDSTGELFF
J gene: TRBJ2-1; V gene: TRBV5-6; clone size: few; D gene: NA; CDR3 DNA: TGTGCCAGCAGGCATCGTCTGGGCGGACACACCTCCTACAATGAGCAGTTCTTC; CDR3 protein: CASRHRLGGHTSYNEQFF
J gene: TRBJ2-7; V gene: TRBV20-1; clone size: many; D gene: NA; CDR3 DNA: TGCAGTGCTAGAACTTCCCGGGACTTGTACGAGCAGTACTTC; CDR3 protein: CSARTSRDLYEQYF
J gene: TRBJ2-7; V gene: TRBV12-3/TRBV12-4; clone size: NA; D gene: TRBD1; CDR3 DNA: TGTGCCAGCAGCGACAGGGATTTGTACGAGCAGTACTTC; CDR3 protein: CASSDRDLYEQYF
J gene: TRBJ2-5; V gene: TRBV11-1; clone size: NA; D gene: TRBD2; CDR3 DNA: TGTGCCAGCAGCCGGGGGACTAGCGGGAATGGGTTCCAAGAGACCCAGTACTTC; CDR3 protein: CASSRGTSGNGFQETQYF
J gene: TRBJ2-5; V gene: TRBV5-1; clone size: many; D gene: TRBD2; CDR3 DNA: TGCGCCAGCAGCTCGGGACTAGCGGCCCGGGGGACCCAGTACTTC; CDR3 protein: CASSSGLAARGTQYF
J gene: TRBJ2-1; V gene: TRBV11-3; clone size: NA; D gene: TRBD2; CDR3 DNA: TGTGCCAGCACCCCAACTAGCGGGCCTTACAATGAGCAGTTCTTC; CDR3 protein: CASTPTSGPYNEQFF
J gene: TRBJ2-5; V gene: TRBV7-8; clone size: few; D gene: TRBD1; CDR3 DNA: TGTGCCAGCAGCTCCAAAGACAGGGTTAAGCAAGAGACCCAGTACTTC; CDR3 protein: CASSSKDRVKQETQYF
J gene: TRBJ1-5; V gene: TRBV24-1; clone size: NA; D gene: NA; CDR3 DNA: TGTGCCACTAAGGGTCAGCCCCAGCATTTT; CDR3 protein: CATKGQPQHF
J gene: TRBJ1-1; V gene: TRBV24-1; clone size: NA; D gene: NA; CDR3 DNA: TGTGCCACCAGTGAGAGAGGAAATGAAGCTTTCTTT; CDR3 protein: CATSERGNEAFF
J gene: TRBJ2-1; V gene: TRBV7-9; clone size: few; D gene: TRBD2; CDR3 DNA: TGTGCCAGCAGCATCAGCGGGAGGGCCGTTGAGCAGTTCTTC; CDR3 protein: CASSISGRAVEQFF
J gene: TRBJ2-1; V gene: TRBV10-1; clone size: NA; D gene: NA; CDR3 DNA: TGCGCCACCGCGGACAGCATGAGGGGCTCCTACAATGAGCAGTTCTTC; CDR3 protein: CATADSMRGSYNEQFF
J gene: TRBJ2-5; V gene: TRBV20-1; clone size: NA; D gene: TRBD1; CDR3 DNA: TGCAGTGCTAGATCCGGACAGGGGGGGGAGACCCAGTACTTC; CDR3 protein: CSARSGQGGETQYF